The clone carrying this TCR beta chain was counted between two and nine times. The sample originates from a study of long-term antiretroviral therapy in people with HIV. The CDR3 spans 14 residues. Germline CDR1 is SEHNR and CDR2 is FQNEAQ (reference sequence). Trimming pared 6 bases from V and 4 bases from J, leaving 15 bases between. They ran version v3.0 of the immunoSEQ assay at survey level. Sequencing used immunoSEQ multiplex PCR; TCRdb keeps in-frame clones, though not all of them. Here the sample spans roughly 15,000 clones, 88% being singletons. The receptor comes from a woman younger than 45 with HIV. Sequenced here: unsorted PBMCs, sampled around 2.3 years before starting antiretroviral therapy. The chain combines TRBV7-9 with TRBJ2-5; either TRBD1 or TRBD2 may supply D (5 bases each). The CDR3 here is CASSPGPPAETQYF. CDR3 coding DNA: TGTGCCAGCAGTCCGGGACCCCCAGCAGAGACCCAGTACTTC.